Described below is a single TCR beta chain sequence and its context. What it binds is unknown. The ends were cut back, 2 bases at V and 1 base at J, with 8 bases in the middle. The germline V gene has CDR1 SGHTA and CDR2 FQGNSA. The CDR3 totals 14 residues. The source of the sample is a study of OX40 agonist ivuxolimab in advanced cancers. Overall study findings and caveats: Expanded clones were, on average, more numerous among CD8+ T cells than CD4+.

Some clones are missing from TCRdb's copy, which holds only in-frame ones; the method was immunoSEQ multiplex PCR. The sample has about 91,000 clones; about 85% are singletons. This clonotype was sampled from an adult with an advanced solid tumor such as melanoma, head and neck, liver or kidney cancer. Sequenced material: CD4+ or CD8+ T cells sorted from blood, taken in a trial of the OX40 agonist ivuxolimab. V usage is TRBV7-2 and J usage is TRBJ1-1, with unresolved D. As DNA, the CDR3 is TGTGCCAGCAGCTTACTTGGCGAGAACACTGAAGCTTTCTTT. Its protein is CASSLLGENTEAFF.